The 25 T cell receptor beta chains in this list originate from one sample, sequenced in a study of post-analysis software for immune sequencing data. Unique molecular identifiers featured in each of the TCR beta cDNA libraries. MiXCR, applied by TCRdb to the PCR reads, yields one record per CDR3 protein. The sample comprises a few hundred thousand distinct CDR3 sequences, approximately 39% of which are singletons, and 7.6% rests with the top ten. Points from the study as a whole: Controls showed lower frequencies than patients for roughly 5 TRBV segments, and TRBV5-6, TRBV5-1 and TRBV20-1 were among these.

For these TCRs, the target antigens are not known. The sample comprised blood. The source of these receptors is a girl aged 2 to 9 with multiple sclerosis.

The rearrangement links TRBV28 to TRBJ2-1, with TRBD1 identical over 10 bases. Germline-derived CDR1 and CDR2 are MDHEN and SYDVKM. The CDR3 runs to 16 residues. V lost 1 base, J lost 7 bases, and 7 bases stayed unmatched. The CDR3 coding sequence is TGTGCCAGCAGTTTATACGGACAGGGGGTTGAGAATGAGCAGTTCTTC. Translated, it gives CASSLYGQGVENEQFF.

The chain is built from TRBV12-3 or TRBV12-4 and TRBJ2-1; TRBD2 matches at 10 bases. The CDR3 has 20 amino acids. The trim removed 3 bases at V and 0 bases at J, leaving 14 bases unmatched. The CDR3 loop reads CASSFPRLAGGLSSYNEQFF. The CDR3 region has the DNA TGTGCCAGCAGTTTCCCCCGACTAGCGGGTGGGTTGAGCTCCTACAATGAGCAGTTCTTC.

This clonotype appeared a few times. The chain uses TRBV2 and TRBJ1-5, with D unresolved. Germline V lookup: CDR1 SNHLY, CDR2 FYNNEI. The germline V and J ends were trimmed by 4 bases and 3 bases, with 1 base remaining between them. This CDR3 is built from 11 residues. The CDR3 sequence: CASSVNQPQHF. The DNA of the CDR3 is TGTGCCAGCAGTGTCAATCAGCCCCAGCATTTT.

The sample holds a few counts of this clonotype. The rearrangement joins TRBV29-1 to TRBJ2-3; D call uncertain. Germline loops: CDR1 SQVTM, CDR2 ANQGSEA. Trimming left V 2 bases short and J 4 bases short, with 10 bases between. This CDR3 contains 13 residues. The CDR3 bases are TGCAGCGTTGAAAGTCAAGAGGCAGATACGCAGTATTTT. Translation: CSVESQEADTQYF.

The table lists this clonotype with a count of one. The chain combines TRBV7-8 with TRBJ1-1, with 9 bases lining up with TRBD1. The CDR3 is 16 residues long. Trimming at V came to 5 bases and at J to 5 bases, leaving 12 bases not matched to a gene. Germline V lookup: CDR1 SGHVS, CDR2 FQNEAQ. The CDR3 bases are TGTGCCAGCAGCGTAAACAGGGGGCTGTGGAATACTGAAGCTTTCTTT. This translates into CASSVNRGLWNTEAFF.

This clonotype occurred once. At one boundary the junction diverges from the germline segment, which might be a read error. This chain connects TRBV18 to TRBJ1-2; tentatively, D is TRBD1 (5 bases). This CDR3 comprises 14 residues. The V gene's germline CDR1 is KGHSH and CDR2 LQKENI. CDR3 nucleotide sequence: TGTGCCAGCTCATCACCCGACAGAAACTATGGCTACACCTTC. This translates into CASSSPDRNYGYTF.

Concerning this clonotype itself: Since a much larger clone is just one base distant, this may be a read error. This chain uses TRBV29-1 with TRBJ1-2; perhaps TRBD1 as D (6 bases). The ends were cut back, 2 bases at V and 7 bases at J, with 11 bases in the middle. This CDR3 spans 12 amino acids. The V gene's germline CDR1 is SQVTM and CDR2 ANQGSEA. The CDR3 loop is CSVEQGSGGYTF. The CDR3 bases are TGCAGCGTTGAACAGGGGTCAGGTGGCTACACCTTC.

In its sample, this clonotype was seen a few times. The V gene is TRBV2, the J gene TRBJ2-7, with TRBD1 matching over 7 bases. This CDR3 comprises 15 residues. CDR1 is SNHLY and CDR2 is FYNNEI in the germline V gene. Trimming took 5 bases from V and 2 from J; bases not matched to a gene: 9. The CDR3 bases are TGTGCCAGCAGTCGACAGGGACCAGGTCCCTACGAGCAGTACTTC. It encodes CASSRQGPGPYEQYF.

Concerning this clonotype: A read error may produce the germline difference seen at one junction end. The rearrangement joins TRBV4-1 to TRBJ2-4; 7 bases are shared with TRBD1. The J call may be in error: the DNA end matches TRBJ2-7 better. This CDR3 is 18 amino acids long. CDR1 and CDR2 from the germline V gene are MGHRA and YSYEKL. The CDR3 coding sequence is TGCGCCGGCAGCCAAGATAGCCGAATGACAGGGTCTCGCTACGAGCAGTACTTC. Its protein product is CAGSQDSRMTGSRYEQYF.

The chain uses TRBV27 and TRBJ1-1, with 8 bases fitting TRBD1. V shed 6 bases, J shed 4 bases, and the junction held 10 bases outside the gene matches. The CDR3 length is 15 residues. Per the germline V gene, CDR1 is MNHEY and CDR2 is SMNVEV (reference sequence). The CDR3 sequence is CASRSLQGVGTEAFF. As DNA, the CDR3 is TGTGCCAGCAGGTCGCTACAGGGGGTTGGCACTGAAGCTTTCTTT.

This clonotype was seen more than once but under ten times. The chain joins TRBV6-2 or TRBV6-3 to TRBJ2-5; 11 positions agree with TRBD2. The better agreement between TRBJ2-7 and the DNA end casts doubt on the J call. Germline V lookup: CDR1 MNHEY, CDR2 SVGEGT. This CDR3 region has 15 residues. The CDR3 coding sequence is TGTGCCAGCAGTTACCTGACTAGCGGGACCTACGAGCAGTACTTC. Translating gives CASSYLTSGTYEQYF.

This clonotype was counted once. The chain links TRBV29-1 to TRBJ2-1, with D perhaps TRBD2 (6 bases). Germline lookup yields CDR1 SQVTM and CDR2 ANQGSEA. Trimming stripped 6 bases from V and 9 bases from J, with 24 bases between. The CDR3 totals 15 residues. The CDR3 nucleotides are TGCAGCGTCGCTGGGGGGTTGGTCACGTTGAGTGAGCAGTTCTTC. Amino acid sequence: CSVAGGLVTLSEQFF.

CDR3 region: CASSPRTGLTNEKLFF. CDR3 nucleotide sequence: TGTGCCAGCTCACCACGGACAGGCCTAACTAATGAAAAACTGTTTTTT. This chain uses TRBV18 with TRBJ1-4; 7 nucleotides line up with TRBD1. J lost 1 base, V lost 1 base, and 3 bases had no gene match. Germline-derived CDR1 and CDR2 are KGHSH and LQKENI. This CDR3 has 16 residues.

This clonotype was observed a handful of times. The V call is TRBV7-2, the J call TRBJ2-4; D may correspond to TRBD1 or TRBD2 (6 bases each). Trimming shortened V by 1 base and J by 6 bases, and 13 bases separated the two germline ends. CDR3 length: 15 residues. The germline CDR1 and CDR2 sequences are SGHTA and FQGNSA. The CDR3 here is CASSLGSGGGNIQYF. The CDR3 DNA reads as TGTGCCAGCAGCTTAGGTTCCGGGGGCGGAAACATTCAGTACTTC.

The chain links TRBV6-1 to TRBJ2-6; D not certain. With 4 bases removed from V and 0 bases from J, the gap between germline ends came to 7 bases. The CDR3 has 15 amino acids. Germline-derived CDR1 and CDR2 are MNHNS and SASEGT. The CDR3 nucleotides are TGTGCCAGCAGTGGTAGACACTCTGGGGCCAACGTCCTGACTTTC. Protein sequence: CASSGRHSGANVLTF.

The rearrangement joins TRBV6-2 or TRBV6-3 to TRBJ2-3; D could derive from TRBD1 or TRBD2 (6 bases each). CDR1 MNHEY and CDR2 SVGEGT come from the germline V gene. V was cut by 2 bases and J by 2 bases, with 14 bases left in between. The CDR3 extends over 16 amino acids. For the CDR3, the DNA is TGTGCCAGCAGTTACCCCGAGGGGGGAGACACAGATACGCAGTATTTT. It is translated as CASSYPEGGDTDTQYF.

The rearrangement uses TRBV12-5 and TRBJ2-5; 7 positions agree with TRBD2. This CDR3 contains 14 residues. Trimming took 3 bases from V and 1 from J; bases not matched to a gene: 2. Per germline, CDR1 LGHNT and CDR2 FRNRAP. The CDR3 spells CASGFSSGQETQYF. CDR3 in DNA: TGTGCTAGTGGTTTCTCTAGCGGCCAAGAGACCCAGTACTTC. The variable domain in full, with the rest retrieved from reference TRBV12-5 and TRBJ2-5, is DARVTQTPRHKVTEMGQEVTMRCQPILGHNTVFWYRQTMMQGLELLAYFRNRAPLDDSGMPKDRFSAEMPDATLATLKIQPSEPRDSAVYFCASGFSSGQETQYFGPGTRLLVL.

This clonotype has a single count. This rearrangement joins TRBV7-2 to TRBJ2-1; 14 positions agree with TRBD2. The CDR3 totals 18 residues. The V and J ends lost 1 base and 5 bases, in that order; junction bases with no gene match: 7. The germline gives CDR1 SGHTA, CDR2 FQGNSA. CDR3 sequence reads: CASSLVGLAGAWDNEQFF. CDR3 nucleotides: TGTGCCAGCAGCTTAGTGGGACTAGCGGGAGCTTGGGACAATGAGCAGTTCTTC.

The rearrangement links TRBV27 to TRBJ1-1; 8 positions agree with TRBD1. V was clipped by 1 base and J by 2 bases; unmatched bases: 3. Germline CDR1 MNHEY, CDR2 SMNVEV (reference sequence). The CDR3 spans 15 residues. The CDR3 loop is CASSLWTGRNTEAFF. The CDR3 DNA reads TGTGCCAGCAGTTTATGGACAGGGAGAAACACTGAAGCTTTCTTT.

The chain combines TRBV5-6 with TRBJ2-4; the D is unclear. The CDR3 covers 17 residues. Trimming cost V 0 bases and J 1 base, with 14 bases left between them. CDR1 and CDR2 (germline): SGHDT, YYEEEE. As DNA, the CDR3 is TGTGCCAGCAGCTTGGCCCCAGCCGGAGAGGCCAAAAACATTCAGTACTTC. Encoded protein: CASSLAPAGEAKNIQYF.

This chain connects TRBV4-1 to TRBJ1-1, with D uncertain. Germline CDR1 reads MGHRA; CDR2 reads YSYEKL. The germline V and J ends were trimmed by 0 bases and 0 bases, with 8 bases remaining between them. The CDR3 contains 15 residues. Here the CDR3 DNA reads TGCGCCAGCAGCCAAGATATGGGAGTGAACACTGAAGCTTTCTTT. Translating gives CASSQDMGVNTEAFF.

About this clonotype: A clone one base away is much larger, so this may be a read error. This sequence joins TRBV6-6 and TRBJ2-1; D call uncertain. The CDR3 has 10 residues. V gave up 6 bases and J gave up 5 bases, with 2 bases separating them. Germline V CDR1 and CDR2: MNHNY, SVGAGI (reference sequence). The chain's CDR3 is CASRNNEQFF. The CDR3 DNA follows: TGTGCCAGCAGGAACAATGAGCAGTTCTTC.

This clonotype has a count of ten or more. DNA for the CDR3: TGCGCCAGCAGCCAAGATTTGCGGACTAGCGGGTCCTACGAGCAGTACTTC. Protein product: CASSQDLRTSGSYEQYF. The genes are TRBV4-3 and TRBJ2-7; 11 nucleotides line up with TRBD2. Germline V CDR1 and CDR2: LGHNA, YSLEER. J gave up 1 base and V 0 bases, and 5 bases lay outside the gene matches. CDR3 size: 17 residues.

This rearrangement joins TRBV28 to TRBJ2-6; D gene uncertain. Germline V gene sequence: CDR1 MDHEN, CDR2 SYDVKM. V was shortened by 1 base and J by 9 bases, with 10 bases between the two germline ends. CDR3 length: 14 residues. The CDR3 region has the DNA TGTGCCAGCAGTTTATCCGCGGTTGGCAACGTCCTGACTTTC. This gives the protein CASSLSAVGNVLTF.

This clonotype has a handful of counts. V and J are TRBV28 and TRBJ2-1; weak D call: TRBD2 (5 bases). Germline V gene sequence: CDR1 MDHEN, CDR2 SYDVKM. The CDR3 is made up of 14 amino acids. V lost 6 bases, J lost 10 bases, and 19 bases lay in between. CDR3 loop: CASSSRVARREQFF. CDR3 sequence (DNA): TGTGCCAGCAGCTCTCGGGTGGCGCGGAGGGAGCAGTTCTTC.